Detailed here is one TCR beta chain. What it recognizes is unknown. Other DNA sequences in this sample translate to the same CDR3. The data originate from a study of shared clonotypes between healthy human individuals. CDR3 length: 14 residues. The V and J ends lost 4 bases and 3 bases, in that order; junction bases with no gene match: 1. In germline, CDR1 is SGHAT, CDR2 FQNNGV. Study-level points and caveats: Some clonotypes were shared by all four sorted-subset donors, while others were not shared. The non-shared ones had lower generation probabilities than the shared ones. Having only a few donors restricted how much genetic and exposure-history diversity was captured.

Naive CD45RA+ and memory CD45RA-negative subsets were split from CD4+ cells. Original processing notes: Without quality scores, immunoSEQ junctional reads could not be filtered like full-length reads. Sequenced by immunoSEQ multiplex PCR; TCRdb stores in-frame clones only, minus some. For V, J and clone size, that table is used; D and trimming come from the DNA. Here the sample spans about 1.1 million clones, 78% being singletons. The rearrangement links TRBV11-2 to TRBJ2-3; 10 nucleotides align to TRBD1. This clonotype originated in a man younger than 35 in good health. Some clones in this sample may be carry-over from other donors' samples. The sample taken for sequencing was memory CD4+ T cells from PBMCs. Subset of the sample: CD45RA-negative fraction. CDR3 protein: CASSWDRGTDTQYF. CDR3 DNA sequence: TGTGCCAGCAGCTGGGACAGGGGAACAGATACGCAGTATTTT.